This passage covers 10 T cell receptor beta chains from one sample sequenced in a study of PD-1 blockade in classical Hodgkin lymphoma. Libraries were prepared by immunoSEQ multiplex PCR; TCRdb keeps only in-frame clonotypes and omits some of them. This sample carries tens of thousands of clones, around nine tenths of them seen once, and the ten largest clones take about 8.1%. Documented time point: cycle 4 day 1 (C4D1), after around six weeks of nivolumab. Brentuximab vedotin exposure varied, and every patient relapsed after autologous stem cell transplantation. The sample in question was peripheral blood mononuclear cells (PBMCs), obtained before the fourth cycle of nivolumab. These receptors were taken from a human donor with classical Hodgkin lymphoma.

Here the CDR3 reads CASSLALGQSTEAFF. CDR3 in DNA: TGCGCCAGCAGCTTGGCTTTAGGGCAGAGCACTGAAGCTTTCTTT. The V and J genes are TRBV5-1 and TRBJ1-1; no reliable D call. CDR3 length: 15 amino acids. V lost 0 bases and J 4 bases, leaving 13 bases between the germline ends. The germline V gene has CDR1 SGHRS and CDR2 YFSETQ.

The J gene is TRBJ2-1, the V gene TRBV10-2, with D possibly called TRBD1 or TRBD2 (6 bases each). Between the trimmed V and J ends, which lost 8 bases and 8 bases, there was a span of 19 bases. CDR1 is WSHSY and CDR2 is SAAADI in the germline V gene. The CDR3 covers 14 residues. CDR3 in DNA: TGCGCCAGCCAGCCGGGATTGGGGGGCTATGAGCAGTTCTTC. Translating gives CASQPGLGGYEQFF.

This clone is a singleton in its sample. The CDR3 loop reads CASSFLGGDRVDEQYF. CDR3 sequence (DNA): TGCGCCAGCAGCTTCCTAGGGGGGGACAGGGTGGACGAGCAGTACTTC. The chain uses TRBV5-1 and TRBJ2-7; 9 nucleotides align to TRBD1. The CDR3 consists of 16 residues. Per the germline V gene, CDR1 is SGHRS and CDR2 is YFSETQ. The V and J ends lost 2 bases and 5 bases, in that order; junction bases with no gene match: 11.

J is TRBJ1-6 and V is TRBV7-8; no firm D call. With 2 bases removed from V and 8 bases from J, the gap between germline ends came to 7 bases. The V gene's germline CDR1 is SGHVS and CDR2 FQNEAQ. The CDR3 consists of 13 residues. The CDR3, as DNA: TGTGCCAGCAGCTTAATCCAAGATTCACCCCTCCACTTT. As protein: CASSLIQDSPLHF.

The CDR3 sequence: CASSFGRGTQETQYF. The CDR3 nucleotides are TGCGCCAGCAGCTTTGGTCGGGGAACCCAAGAGACCCAGTACTTC. The chain combines TRBV5-1 with TRBJ2-5; D is possibly TRBD2 (5 bases). The CDR3 consists of 15 residues. The V and J ends lost 2 bases and 1 base respectively, with 12 bases between them. CDR1 SGHRS and CDR2 YFSETQ come from the germline V gene.

J is TRBJ2-1 and V is TRBV5-1, with TRBD1 as a possible D gene (5 bases). Germline V gene data show CDR1 as SGHRS and CDR2 as YFSETQ. Trimming stripped 5 bases from V and 9 bases from J, with 21 bases between. The CDR3 has 15 residues. The CDR3 DNA reads as TGCGCCAGCAGGTCCCCAGGGCTAAATACTGGTGAGCAGTTCTTC. This translates into CASRSPGLNTGEQFF.

The chain is built from TRBV2 and TRBJ1-1; D is unresolved. This CDR3 region has 13 residues. The germline gives CDR1 SNHLY, CDR2 FYNNEI. The ends were cut back, 6 bases at V and 5 bases at J, with 13 bases in the middle. The CDR3 region is CASSLLRGTEAFF. In nucleotides, the CDR3 is TGTGCCAGCAGCCTTCTTCGAGGGACTGAAGCTTTCTTT. Complete variable domain (other parts from reference TRBV2 and TRBJ1-1): EPEVTQTPSHQVTQMGQEVILRCVPISNHLYFYWYRQILGQKVEFLVSFYNNEISEKSEIFDDQFSVERPDGSNFTLKIRSTKLEDSAMYFCASSLLRGTEAFFGQGTRLTVV.

V is TRBV7-9 and J is TRBJ1-4; possible D gene TRBD1, 5 bases. Germline V lookup: CDR1 SEHNR, CDR2 FQNEAQ (reference sequence). The CDR3 loop spans 15 amino acids. V dropped 5 bases and J dropped 5 bases, with 15 bases sitting between them. Written as DNA, the CDR3 is TGTGCCAGCAGCCTGGGGGGTTTTACAAATGAAAAACTGTTTTTT. It yields the protein CASSLGGFTNEKLFF.

This clone came up a few times. The rearrangement joins TRBV5-1 to TRBJ1-5; unclear D gene. CDR1 and CDR2 (germline): SGHRS, YFSETQ. V was shortened by 0 bases and J by 8 bases, with 12 bases between the two germline ends. This CDR3 has 14 residues. The DNA for the CDR3 is TGCGCCAGCAGCTTGGATCCAGCCTCTGAGCCCCAGCATTTT. Protein: CASSLDPASEPQHF.

The rearrangement uses TRBV5-1 and TRBJ1-1; D call uncertain. Germline V gives CDR1 SGHRS, CDR2 YFSETQ. The V gene lost 4 bases and the J gene lost 0 bases, with 10 bases spanning the gap. This CDR3 spans 14 amino acids. The DNA of the CDR3 is TGCGCCAGCAGCCCAGTTGCTATGAACACTGAAGCTTTCTTT. This codes for CASSPVAMNTEAFF.